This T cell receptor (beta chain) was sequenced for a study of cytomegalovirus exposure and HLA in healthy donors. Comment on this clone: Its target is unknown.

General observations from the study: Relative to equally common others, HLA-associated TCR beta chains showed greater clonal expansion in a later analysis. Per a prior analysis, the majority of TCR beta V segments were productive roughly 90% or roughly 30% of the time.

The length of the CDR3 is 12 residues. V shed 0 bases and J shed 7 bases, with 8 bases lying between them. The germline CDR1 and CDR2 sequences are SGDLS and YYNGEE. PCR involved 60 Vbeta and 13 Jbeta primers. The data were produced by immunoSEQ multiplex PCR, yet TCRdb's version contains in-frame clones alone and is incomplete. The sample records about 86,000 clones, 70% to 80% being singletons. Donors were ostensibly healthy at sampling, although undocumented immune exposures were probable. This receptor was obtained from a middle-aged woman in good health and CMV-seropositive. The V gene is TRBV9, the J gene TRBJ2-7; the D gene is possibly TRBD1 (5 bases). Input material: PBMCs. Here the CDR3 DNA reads TGTGCCAGCAGCGTAGGTCGACAGGAGCAGTACTTC. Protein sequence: CASSVGRQEQYF.